This T cell receptor (beta chain) was found in a study of tumor-infiltrating lymphocytes in primary liver carcinoma. Study-level results: Pairs of tumor regions overlapped more than tumor-adjacent and tumor-blood pairs did.

V was pared by 0 bases and J by 3 bases, with 19 bases of the junction left unmatched. This CDR3 has 22 residues. Germline-derived CDR1 and CDR2 are PRHDT and FYEKMQ (reference sequence). A primer matching the constant region was used to make TCR beta cDNA from around 460 ng of total RNA. Construction of TCR beta libraries relied on three successive nested multiplex PCR rounds employing slightly modified ARM-PCR. The first two PCR rounds used TRBV1-TRBV30 forward primers with a C-beta reverse primer, 9 to 11 cycles each. In TCRdb, the multiplex PCR reads were re-called with MiXCR into one record per CDR3 protein. The sample contains approximately 330,000 distinct CDR3 sequences, 65% of which appear only once. Unsorted whole blood yielded blood RNA, and germline DNA was extracted as well. This clonotype has only a few counts. As yet, its antigen is unknown.

Sequences were obtained from peripheral blood. The receptor comes from a man aged 40-49 years with primary liver carcinoma and hepatitis B virus infection. The V call is TRBV13, the J call TRBJ2-3; 12 nucleotides match TRBD2. DNA for the CDR3: TGTGCCAGCAGCTTAGGCCTAGGAGGGGGCCCCGGGACTAGCGGGCCTACAGATACGCAGTATTTT. This encodes CASSLGLGGGPGTSGPTDTQYF.